The 15 T cell receptor beta chains presented below share a single source sample, sequenced in a study of technical replicates of blood from several donors. Clones were read by immunoSEQ multiplex PCR, and TCRdb kept only the in-frame ones, dropping some. The sample carries more than 65,000 clones, around 96% recorded once. Source material: T cells isolated from PBMCs. Receptors originate from a human donor in good health.

The rearrangement joins TRBV2 to TRBJ2-3; 7 nucleotides align to TRBD2. J lost 4 bases, V lost 2 bases, and 3 bases had no gene match. This CDR3 region has 14 residues. Looked up from germline, CDR1 is SNHLY and CDR2 is FYNNEI. The CDR3 sequence: CASSEPGRPDTQYF. For the CDR3, the DNA is TGTGCCAGCAGTGAACCCGGGAGGCCAGATACGCAGTATTTT. The full variable domain, in which reference TRBV2 and TRBJ2-3 provide the parts outside the CDR3, is EPEVTQTPSHQVTQMGQEVILRCVPISNHLYFYWYRQILGQKVEFLVSFYNNEISEKSEIFDDQFSVERPDGSNFTLKIRSTKLEDSAMYFCASSEPGRPDTQYFGPGTRLTVL.

V gene TRBV4-1 combines with J gene TRBJ2-7; a weak D match, TRBD2 (6 bases). The V gene's germline CDR1 is MGHRA and CDR2 YSYEKL. The CDR3 spans 16 residues. The ends were cut back, 1 base at V and 3 bases at J, with 16 bases in the middle. CDR3: CASSQVGGGSLYEQYF. As DNA, the CDR3 is TGCGCCAGCAGCCAAGTTGGGGGAGGTAGCCTCTACGAGCAGTACTTC.

This clone has a single count. The genes are TRBV30 and TRBJ1-1; D is possibly TRBD1 (6 bases). Trimming left V 7 bases short and J 4 bases short, with 19 bases between. Germline lookup yields CDR1 GTSNPN and CDR2 SVGIG (reference sequence). The length of the CDR3 is 14 residues. The CDR3 DNA follows: TGTGCCTCTGGAGGGGGGGTTCTGGGCACTGAAGCTTTCTTT. Its protein product is CASGGGVLGTEAFF. Full variable domain (remainder filled in from reference TRBV30 and TRBJ1-1): SQTIHQWPATLVQPVGSPLSLECTVEGTSNPNLYWYRQAAGRGLQLLFYSVGIGQISSEVPQNLSASRPQDRQFILSSKKLLLSDSGFYLCASGGGVLGTEAFFGQGTRLTVV.

This clone is a singleton in its sample. V usage is TRBV7-9 and J usage is TRBJ1-1; D uncertain. CDR3 length: 11 amino acids. The germline V gene has CDR1 SEHNR and CDR2 FQNEAQ (reference sequence). Trimming took 3 bases from V and 8 from J, leaving 7 bases between them. The CDR3 reads CASSLGREAFF. The CDR3 DNA sequence: TGTGCCAGCAGCTTGGGGAGGGAAGCTTTCTTT. Combining the CDR3 with reference TRBV7-9 and TRBJ1-1 gives the whole variable domain DTGVSQNPRHKITKRGQNVTFRCDPISEHNRLYWYRQTLGQGPEFLTYFQNEAQLEKSRLLSDRFSAERPKGSFSTLEIQRTEQGDSAMYLCASSLGREAFFGQGTRLTVV.

The V gene is TRBV6-5, the J gene TRBJ2-1; possible D gene TRBD2, 6 bases. The length of the CDR3 is 15 residues. V lost 5 bases and J lost 4, with 15 bases in between. From germline, CDR1 is MNHEY and CDR2 SVGAGI. Written as DNA, the CDR3 is TGTGCCAGCAGTCGGTTCCCCGGGAGTTACAATGAGCAGTTCTTC. It yields the protein CASSRFPGSYNEQFF.

The DNA for the CDR3 is TGCGCCAGCAGCCAAGTTGGGGGCAGCTACGAGCAGTACTTC. This codes for CASSQVGGSYEQYF. The rearrangement links TRBV4-1 to TRBJ2-7, with a possible D match to TRBD1 (6 bases). Trimming removed 1 base from V and 3 bases from J, with 10 bases in between. The CDR3 totals 14 residues. Looked up from germline, CDR1 is MGHRA and CDR2 is YSYEKL.

V gene TRBV27 combines with J gene TRBJ1-5, with TRBD1 matching over 7 bases. The junction had 4 bases not matched to a gene; V was cut back by 10 bases and J by 4 bases. Germline CDR1 MNHEY, CDR2 SMNVEV (reference sequence). The length of the CDR3 is 12 residues. The DNA for the CDR3 is TGTGCCACCACGACAGGGAATCAGCCCCAGCATTTT. Translation: CATTTGNQPQHF.

V gene TRBV11-2 combines with J gene TRBJ2-1, with a possible D match to TRBD1 (6 bases). Trimming took 0 bases from V and 3 from J, leaving 9 bases between them. CDR1 is SGHAT, CDR2 FQNNGV, per germline. This CDR3 has 15 amino acids. The CDR3 DNA follows: TGTGCCAGCAGCTTAGATGCACAGGGCTACAATGAGCAGTTCTTC. Its translation: CASSLDAQGYNEQFF. The variable domain in full, completed from reference TRBV11-2 and TRBJ2-1, reads EAGVAQSPRYKIIEKRQSVAFWCNPISGHATLYWYQQILGQGPKLLIQFQNNGVVDDSQLPKDRFSAERLKGVDSTLKIQPAKLEDSAVYLCASSLDAQGYNEQFFGPGTRLTVL.

This chain joins TRBV7-3 and TRBJ2-1; 7 nucleotides match TRBD1. The length of the CDR3 is 14 residues. With 1 base clipped from V and 9 bases from J, the junction kept 6 bases outside the gene matches. Germline V CDR1 and CDR2: SGHTA, FQGTGA. Here the CDR3 reads CASSLSYSGGEQFF. The CDR3 coding sequence is TGTGCCAGCAGCTTAAGTTACTCAGGGGGTGAGCAGTTCTTC.

The chain joins TRBV7-9 to TRBJ2-7; D is unresolved. The CDR3 length is 15 residues. With 5 bases removed from V and 1 base from J, the gap between germline ends came to 15 bases. Germline values: CDR1 SEHNR, CDR2 FQNEAQ (reference sequence). CDR3 amino acids: CASSHPEHESYEQYF. The CDR3 coding sequence is TGTGCCAGCAGCCATCCAGAACACGAATCCTACGAGCAGTACTTC.

The gene calls are TRBV9 and TRBJ1-4, with 7 bases fitting TRBD1. Germline V gene lookup returns CDR1 SGDLS and CDR2 YYNGEE. This CDR3 contains 18 residues. Trimming took 2 bases from V and 8 from J; bases not matched to a gene: 18. The CDR3 coding sequence is TGTGCCAGCAGCGTCCACCACTCCTCCAGGGGGGTTCGGGAAAAACTGTTTTTT. This translates into CASSVHHSSRGVREKLFF.

The sample holds one count of this clone. The chain joins TRBV4-1 to TRBJ2-5; TRBD1 matches at 7 bases. Germline values: CDR1 MGHRA, CDR2 YSYEKL. CDR3 size: 17 residues. Germline trimming cut 1 base from V and 0 bases from J; bases unmatched to any gene: 8. The CDR3 DNA follows: TGCGCCAGCAGCCAAGTTCCGACAGGGACGTACCAAGAGACCCAGTACTTC. It encodes CASSQVPTGTYQETQYF.

The rearrangement links TRBV11-3 to TRBJ2-1, with TRBD1 matching 7 bases. V shed 5 bases and J 0 bases; nucleotides not matched to a gene: 1. Germline lookup yields CDR1 SGHNT and CDR2 YENEEA. There are 14 residues in the CDR3. The CDR3 here is CASSRDSSYNEQFF. The CDR3 DNA reads TGTGCCAGCAGCCGGGACAGCTCCTACAATGAGCAGTTCTTC.

CDR3 region: CASRGQGGSNEKLFF. CDR3 DNA sequence: TGTGCCAGCAGGGGACAGGGGGGTAGTAATGAAAAACTGTTTTTT. The V gene is TRBV25-1, the J gene TRBJ1-4; 11 bases fit TRBD1. Germline lookup yields CDR1 MGHDK and CDR2 SYGVNS. CDR3 length: 15 residues. The V and J ends lost 6 bases and 4 bases, in that order; junction bases with no gene match: 4.

In its sample, this clone was seen once. This chain connects TRBV13 to TRBJ2-7, with 11 bases lining up with TRBD2. Germline CDR1 is PRHDT and CDR2 is FYEKMQ (reference sequence). This CDR3 is 15 amino acids long. With V trimmed by 3 bases and J by 3 bases, 4 bases remained unmatched. CDR3 nucleotide sequence: TGTGCCAGCAGCTTTAAACTAGCGGGAGACTACGAGCAGTACTTC. Its protein is CASSFKLAGDYEQYF.